The T cell receptor (beta chain) described here comes from a study of Tregs in tolerant kidney transplant recipients. The assay was immunoSEQ multiplex PCR, and TCRdb's table has in-frame clones only and misses some. The data hold about 240,000 clones, with 84% observed a single time. The ends lost 3 bases at V and 5 bases at J; junction bases unmatched: 3. The CDR3 extends over 15 amino acids. Germline CDR1 reads SGHNT; CDR2 reads YENEEA. Material: CD4+ T cells from blood. The clonotype comes from a human donor in good health. V is TRBV11-3 and J is TRBJ2-5, with 13 positions matching TRBD2. The CDR3 reads CASSFRTSGSETQYF. CDR3 nucleotide sequence: TGTGCCAGCAGCTTCAGGACTAGCGGGAGTGAGACCCAGTACTTC.